This TCR beta chain emerged from a study of blood T cells in healthy people across ages. In the study overall: Per every two T cells, about one barcoded beta molecule was captured by template switching. Whole-study findings and limits: Bulk PBMC profiling left naive and antigen-experienced comparisons inconclusive.

Trimming took 4 bases from V and 2 from J, leaving 11 bases between them. There are 14 residues in the CDR3. The germline CDR1 and CDR2 sequences are SGDLS and YYNGEE. Worth noting for this clonotype: Its antigen is still unknown.

A second PCR of 7 to 11 cycles used a sample-barcoded 5' primer and a J-beta primer mix. Every single cDNA molecule received a tag from a template-switch adaptor with 12 random nucleotides. From the 5' RACE reads, TCRdb called clonotypes with MiXCR, one entry per CDR3 protein. The repertoire has 700,000 to 800,000 distinct CDR3 sequences, roughly 44% of them found once; the top ten carry 20% to 25%. This TCR derives from a woman in her sixties in good health. Material: blood. This chain uses TRBV9 with TRBJ2-3; D gene uncertain. The chain's CDR3 is CASSLRELTDTQYF. For the CDR3, the DNA is TGTGCCAGCAGCCTCCGTGAGCTCACAGATACGCAGTATTTT.